This TCR beta chain was recorded in a study of T-cell reconstitution after alpha-beta-depleted transplantation in children. This clonotype occurred a few times. The antigen is undetermined. General study points: Newly generated T cells supplied most T-cell counts and diversity one year post-transplant. There were reportedly several hundred expanded graft clones from which alpha-beta T cells came about two months after transplant. Recipient T cells and thymic progenitors that survived gave rise to the high TCRbeta diversity observed at day 60 in some patients.

Preparation of the TCRbeta library involved a method that used unique molecular identifiers. TCRdb used MiXCR to reprocess the PCR reads, holding one entry per CDR3 protein. The sample gives 120,000 to 150,000 distinct CDR3 sequences, 8.8% of which show up once; 18% is in the top ten. The CDR3 is 18 amino acids. The V segment lost 2 bases and the J segment 1 base; nucleotides outside the gene matches: 9. Germline CDR1 is SGHRS and CDR2 is YFSETQ. The sequencing here drew on PBMCs, mostly from graft donor cells, taken 180 days after TCRalphabeta/CD19-depleted stem cell transplant. The sequence derives from a female patient between 2 and 10 years old who had a stem cell transplant for congenital amegakaryocytic thrombocytopenia, so the T cells may come from the graft donor. This rearrangement joins TRBV5-1 to TRBJ2-2; 9 bases agree with TRBD2. The CDR3 sequence: CASSLAPVTSGNTGELFF. The CDR3 DNA is TGCGCCAGCAGCTTAGCCCCGGTGACTAGCGGGAACACCGGGGAGCTGTTTTTT. Looking up the rest from reference TRBV5-1 and TRBJ2-2 gives the full variable domain: KAGVTQTPRYLIKTRGQQVTLSCSPISGHRSVSWYQQTPGQGLQFLFEYFSETQRNKGNFPGRFSGRQFSNSRSEMNVSTLELGDSALYLCASSLAPVTSGNTGELFFGEGSRLTVL.